This T cell receptor (beta chain) was documented in a study of molecular identifiers for immune sequencing clone quantification. Germline V gene sequence: CDR1 SGHDN, CDR2 FVKESK. There are 12 residues in the CDR3. Trimming pared 7 bases from V and 4 bases from J, leaving 11 bases between. TCRdb ran MiXCR on the PCR reads and lists one entry per CDR3 protein. This sample carries about 640,000 distinct CDR3 sequences, nearly 20% of them seen once, and the ten largest clones take 0.85%. This clonotype was picked up a small number of times. Its cognate antigen is unknown. Study findings and constraints: Clones above 20 RNA copies contained over 97% of effector molecules but under 1% of naive ones.

The J gene is TRBJ2-7, the V gene TRBV14; D possibly corresponds to TRBD1 (5 bases). This TCR came from a human donor in good health. Some libraries in this study had Jurkat cell RNA spiked in. Sequenced input: naive CD8+ T cells from blood, with Jurkat cell RNA spiked in. Specified subset: FACS-sorted CD8+CD4-CCR7+CD45RA+ naive T cells. CDR3 sequence: CASNQGPYEQYF. The CDR3 DNA sequence: TGTGCCAGCAATCAGGGCCCTTACGAGCAGTACTTC.